Sequencing of this T cell receptor (beta chain) was carried out in a study of T cells in Graves' hyperthyroidism and ophthalmopathy. Germline values: CDR1 MNHEY, CDR2 SMNVEV (reference sequence). V lost 5 bases and J lost 1; bases outside the gene matches: 5. The CDR3 sequence is 16 residues long. Newly diagnosed hyperthyroidism patients aged 18 to 65 years had disease lasting under 2 months. Reasons for excluding patients were uncontrolled infection, other autoimmune disease, pregnancy or lactation. The investigators amplified TCR beta CDR3 regions from RNA transcripts. Carried out on the TCR CDR3, a first-round RT-PCR used the HTBI primer set. TCRdb fed the multiplex PCR reads into MiXCR, producing one record per CDR3 protein. The sample includes approximately 630,000 distinct CDR3 sequences, about a sixth of them seen just once. This clonotype was seen more than once but under ten times.

Material for sequencing was blood. The source of this sequence is a woman aged 25 to 45 with Graves' hyperthyroidism. The rearrangement uses TRBV27 and TRBJ2-3; 11 bases line up with TRBD2. CDR3 loop: CASSLRTSGRTDTQYF. CDR3 sequence (DNA): TGTGCCAGCAGTCTCCGGACTAGCGGGCGCACAGATACGCAGTATTTT.